The 12 T cell receptor beta chains in this list originate from one sample, sequenced in a study of T-cell memory formation after mild COVID-19. TCRdb re-analysed the 5' RACE reads in MiXCR, keeping a single row per CDR3 protein. The sample includes 300,000 to 350,000 distinct CDR3 sequences, 19% seen only once; the top ten take over 20%. The sample was PBMCs or a T cell subset sorted from them (not recorded which). These receptors were collected from a man aged 18-30 years who had mild COVID-19 (a few samples of this study predate the infection). Cell type and time point are not known.

This clonotype was seen at least ten times. V and J are TRBV11-2 and TRBJ2-5; possibly TRBD1 or TRBD2 for D (5 bases each). This CDR3 has 14 amino acids. The V end was cut by 4 bases, the J end by 3 bases, with 12 bases between. CDR1 SGHAT and CDR2 FQNNGV come from the germline V gene. The CDR3, as DNA: TGTGCCAGCAGCTCCGGGACGGCCAAAGAGACCCAGTACTTC. Protein: CASSSGTAKETQYF.

This clonotype was seen only a few times. The rearrangement links TRBV4-2 to TRBJ1-1; D possibly corresponds to TRBD1 (5 bases). This CDR3 is built from 16 residues. Germline V gene sequence: CDR1 LGHNA, CDR2 YNFKEQ. Trimming pared 4 bases from V and 3 bases from J, leaving 18 bases between. The CDR3 reads CASSPFKGLEDTEAFF. Here the CDR3 DNA reads TGTGCCAGCAGCCCATTCAAGGGGTTAGAGGACACTGAAGCTTTCTTT.

This clonotype was picked up one time. A read error may produce the germline difference seen at one junction end. The chain links TRBV5-1 to TRBJ2-7; TRBD2 might be the D (5 bases). This CDR3 comprises 13 residues. CDR1 and CDR2 (germline): SGHRS, YFSETQ. CDR3: CASREGSTYEQYF. The CDR3 bases are TGCGCAAGCAGAGAGGGCAGCACCTACGAGCAGTACTTC.

The chain joins TRBV20-1 to TRBJ2-7; 8 bases line up with TRBD1. CDR3 length: 15 amino acids. Germline CDR1 DFQATT, CDR2 SNEGSKA (reference sequence). The junction had 6 bases not matched to a gene; V was cut back by 0 bases and J by 2 bases. Written as DNA, the CDR3 is TGCAGTGCTAGAGATTCAGGGGGCAGCGCCTACGAGCAGTACGTC. Protein product: CSARDSGGSAYEQYV.

This clonotype turned up a few times. The genes are TRBV7-6 and TRBJ2-7; D is possibly TRBD1 or TRBD2 (5 bases each). Trimming stripped 0 bases from V and 3 bases from J, with 21 bases between. Germline loops: CDR1 SGHVS, CDR2 FNYEAQ. This CDR3 contains 18 residues. CDR3 region: CASSLASGTRPSHYEQYF. The CDR3 coding sequence is TGTGCCAGCAGCTTAGCCTCTGGGACCAGACCGTCGCACTACGAGCAGTACTTC.

This rearrangement joins TRBV6-5 to TRBJ2-7, with 8 positions matching TRBD1. The CDR3 loop spans 15 amino acids. The germline CDR1 and CDR2 sequences are MNHEY and SVGAGI. Trimming cost V 6 bases and J 0 bases; bases outside gene matches: 7. The CDR3 loop is CASRDTGGSSYEQYF. For the CDR3, the DNA is TGTGCCAGCAGGGACACAGGGGGGAGCTCCTACGAGCAGTACTTC.

The chain couples TRBV7-9 to TRBJ1-1; tentatively, D is TRBD1 (5 bases). The CDR3 consists of 13 residues. The germline V gene has CDR1 SEHNR and CDR2 FQNEAQ (reference sequence). Trimming took off 2 bases at V and 10 bases at J, with 14 bases between the two ends. CDR3 in DNA: TGTGCCAGCAGCTTAAGAGGGGCGCCGAGAGCTTTCTTT. It translates to CASSLRGAPRAFF.

There are a few counts of this clonotype. The chain uses TRBV10-3 and TRBJ2-2; 8 positions match TRBD1. Germline V gives CDR1 ENHRY, CDR2 SYGVKD. J gave up 1 base and V 5 bases, and 9 bases lay outside the gene matches. The CDR3 totals 17 residues. The CDR3 here is CAISPISGTGNTGELFF. CDR3 in DNA: TGTGCCATCAGTCCAATCTCCGGGACAGGGAACACCGGGGAGCTGTTTTTT.

The CDR3 DNA sequence: TGTGCCAGCAGTTACGGCGGGGTTGGCACAGATACGCAGTATTTT. Its translation is CASSYGGVGTDTQYF. The gene calls are TRBV6-5 and TRBJ2-3; TRBD2 is a possible D gene (6 bases). The V end was cut by 2 bases, the J end by 1 base, with 10 bases between. The CDR3 sequence is 15 residues long. CDR1 and CDR2 (germline): MNHEY, SVGAGI.

This clonotype was observed a few times. The chain couples TRBV24-1 to TRBJ1-1; D remains ambiguous. V dropped 7 bases and J dropped 7 bases, with 18 bases sitting between them. The CDR3 extends over 14 amino acids. Germline loops: CDR1 KGHDR, CDR2 SFDVKD. The CDR3 DNA is TGTGCCACCAGCCCCCTCGGGAACTATGTTGAAGCTTTCTTT. Encoded protein: CATSPLGNYVEAFF.

This clonotype has more than one count but fewer than ten. V and J are TRBV24-1 and TRBJ2-3; 7 bases line up with TRBD2. Germline V gene sequence: CDR1 KGHDR, CDR2 SFDVKD. J lost 2 bases, V lost 9 bases, and 1 base had no gene match. The CDR3 runs to 12 residues. CDR3 nucleotides: TGTGCCACCGGGGGGGACACAGATACGCAGTATTTT. As protein: CATGGDTDTQYF.

The table lists this clonotype with many counts. V usage is TRBV5-6 and J usage is TRBJ2-5; D is undetermined. This CDR3 region has 12 residues. V was cut by 2 bases and J by 4 bases, with 6 bases left in between. CDR1 is SGHDT, CDR2 YYEEEE, per germline. As DNA, the CDR3 is TGTGCCAGCAGCTTATCGAGAGAGACCCAGTACTTC. It translates to CASSLSRETQYF.